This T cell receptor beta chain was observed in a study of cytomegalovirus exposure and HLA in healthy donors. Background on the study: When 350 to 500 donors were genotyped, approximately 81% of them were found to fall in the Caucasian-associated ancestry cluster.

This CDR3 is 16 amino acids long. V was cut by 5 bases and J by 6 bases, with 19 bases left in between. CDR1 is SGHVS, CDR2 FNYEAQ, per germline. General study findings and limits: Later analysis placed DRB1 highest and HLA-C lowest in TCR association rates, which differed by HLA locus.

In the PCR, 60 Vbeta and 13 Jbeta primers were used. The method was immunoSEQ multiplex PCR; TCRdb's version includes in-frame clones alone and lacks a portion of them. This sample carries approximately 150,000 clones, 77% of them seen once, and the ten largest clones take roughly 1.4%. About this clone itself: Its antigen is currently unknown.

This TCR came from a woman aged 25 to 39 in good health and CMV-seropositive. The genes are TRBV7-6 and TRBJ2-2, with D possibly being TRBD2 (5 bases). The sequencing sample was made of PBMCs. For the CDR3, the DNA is TGTGCCAGCAGCCCCCACCCACTACTAGTCCCCGGGGAGCTGTTTTTT. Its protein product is CASSPHPLLVPGELFF.